The 26 T cell receptor beta chains in this list originate from one sample, sequenced in a study of blood T cell repertoires in COVID-19. Sequenced by immunoSEQ multiplex PCR; TCRdb stores in-frame clones only, minus some. The repertoire holds roughly 180,000 clones, about four fifths seen once, with approximately 11% in the top ten. The specimen sequenced was peripheral blood. These receptors were taken from a woman between 40 and 50 years old with COVID-19, enrolled during active disease.

V usage is TRBV20-1 and J usage is TRBJ2-7; TRBD2 matches 7 bases. The germline V gene has CDR1 DFQATT and CDR2 SNEGSKA (reference sequence). V gave up 3 bases and J gave up 5 bases; unmatched junction bases: 10. CDR3 length equals 14 residues. The CDR3 spells CSASMGEGPNEQYF. CDR3 DNA sequence: TGCAGTGCTAGTATGGGGGAGGGACCGAACGAGCAGTACTTC.

The chain joins TRBV28 to TRBJ2-7, with 14 bases fitting TRBD2. Trimming took 6 bases from V and 4 from J; bases not matched to a gene: 8. The CDR3 consists of 16 residues. Germline loops: CDR1 MDHEN, CDR2 SYDVKM. The CDR3 nucleotides read TGTGCCAGCAGCTGGGGACTAGCGGGAGTTTCGTACGAGCAGTACTTC. The encoded protein is CASSWGLAGVSYEQYF. Together with reference TRBV28 and TRBJ2-7, the CDR3 gives the full variable domain: DVKVTQSSRYLVKRTGEKVFLECVQDMDHENMFWYRQDPGLGLRLIYFSYDVKMKEKGDIPEGYSVSREKKERFSLILESASTNQTSMYLCASSWGLAGVSYEQYFGPGTRLTVT.

The rearrangement links TRBV10-1 to TRBJ2-2; tentative D call: TRBD1 (5 bases). Trimming pared 5 bases from V and 6 bases from J, leaving 13 bases between. CDR1 and CDR2 (germline): WNHNN, SYGVQD (reference sequence). This CDR3 region has 14 residues. In DNA form, the CDR3 reads TGCGCCAGCAGTCGTCAGGGTCTTTCCGGGGAGCTGTTTTTT. It specifies CASSRQGLSGELFF.

J is TRBJ1-4 and V is TRBV6-5; 7 nucleotides line up with TRBD1. Trimming removed 6 bases from V and 4 bases from J; junction bases left unmatched: 5. Per the germline V gene, CDR1 is MNHEY and CDR2 is SVGAGI. The CDR3 runs to 14 residues. The CDR3 here is CASRPGQINEKLFF. The CDR3 DNA sequence: TGTGCCAGCAGGCCGGGACAGATTAATGAAAAACTGTTTTTT.

This clone was counted once. The rearrangement links TRBV9 to TRBJ1-1; TRBD1 aligns across 9 bases. The germline V gene has CDR1 SGDLS and CDR2 YYNGEE. The CDR3 loop spans 15 amino acids. V shed 3 bases, J shed 0 bases, and the junction held 3 bases outside the gene matches. CDR3 in amino acids: CASSDRQGVNTEAFF. CDR3 DNA: TGTGCCAGCAGCGATCGACAGGGGGTGAACACTGAAGCTTTCTTT.

The table lists this clone with a count of one. The gene calls are TRBV30 and TRBJ1-2; D perhaps matches TRBD1 (5 bases). CDR3 size: 13 residues. Germline CDR1 GTSNPN, CDR2 SVGIG (reference sequence). V was pared by 1 base and J by 8 bases, with 14 bases between. The DNA for the CDR3 is TGTGCCTGGAGTGCTCGGACACGCCACGGCTACACCTTC. This sequence encodes CAWSARTRHGYTF.

The chain employs TRBV3-1 (or the pseudogene TRBV3-2) and TRBJ1-5, with D possibly matching TRBD1 (6 bases). Trimming removed 3 bases at V and 5 bases at J, with 8 bases between. The CDR3 length is 13 residues. Per the germline V gene, CDR1 is LGHDT and CDR2 is YNNKEL (reference sequence). The CDR3 region is CASSQTGYQPQHF. The CDR3, as DNA: TGTGCCAGCAGCCAGACAGGTTATCAGCCCCAGCATTTT.

The V gene is TRBV19, the J gene TRBJ2-2; no reliable D call. CDR1 and CDR2 (germline): LNHDA, SQIVND (reference sequence). V was clipped by 6 bases and J by 2 bases, with 7 bases between them. The CDR3 sequence is 13 residues long. The CDR3 here is CASSTLNTGELFF. The CDR3 nucleotides are TGTGCCAGTAGCACTCTTAACACCGGGGAGCTGTTTTTT. The entire variable domain, with the rest obtained from reference TRBV19 and TRBJ2-2, is as follows: DGGITQSPKYLFRKEGQNVTLSCEQNLNHDAMYWYRQDPGQGLRLIYYSQIVNDFQKGDIAEGYSVSREKKESFPLTVTSAQKNPTAFYLCASSTLNTGELFFGEGSRLTVL.

At least ten counts were recorded for this clone. V gene TRBV28 combines with J gene TRBJ1-3; no clear D gene. The CDR3 runs to 14 residues. CDR1 MDHEN and CDR2 SYDVKM come from the germline V gene. Trimming left V 3 bases short and J 2 bases short, with 8 bases between. CDR3 bases: TGTGCCAGCAGTTTGTCCCATCCTGGAAACACCATATATTTT. Amino acids: CASSLSHPGNTIYF. Using reference TRBV28 and TRBJ1-3 for the parts outside the CDR3, the full variable domain is DVKVTQSSRYLVKRTGEKVFLECVQDMDHENMFWYRQDPGLGLRLIYFSYDVKMKEKGDIPEGYSVSREKKERFSLILESASTNQTSMYLCASSLSHPGNTIYFGEGSWLTVV.

The rearrangement links TRBV15 to TRBJ2-7; TRBD1 is a possible D gene (6 bases). CDR1 is LNHNV, CDR2 YYDKDF, per germline (reference sequence). V lost 0 bases and J 2 bases, leaving 11 bases between the germline ends. The CDR3 is made up of 15 amino acids. CDR3 sequence (DNA): TGTGCCACCAGCAGAGATATCGCAGGGGCCTACGAGCAGTACTTC. Translating it yields CATSRDIAGAYEQYF.

The chain joins TRBV18 to TRBJ2-5, with TRBD2 matching 12 bases. J lost 4 bases, V lost 3 bases, and 6 bases had no gene match. The germline gives CDR1 KGHSH, CDR2 LQKENI. The CDR3 totals 16 residues. CDR3 bases: TGTGCCAGCTCACCCCTAAAGACTAGCGGGGGAGAGACCCAGTACTTC. Protein product: CASSPLKTSGGETQYF.

This clone was seen just once. The rearrangement links TRBV10-1 to TRBJ2-5; perhaps TRBD1 as D (6 bases). This CDR3 is 13 amino acids long. V gave up 2 bases and J gave up 8 bases, with 12 bases separating them. Germline loops: CDR1 WNHNN, CDR2 SYGVQD (reference sequence). The CDR3 nucleotides read TGCGCCAGCAGTGAGGCAGGGGCCGGTACCCAGTACTTC. As protein: CASSEAGAGTQYF.

The CDR3 DNA sequence: TGTGCCAGCAGTTTCCTCGAGGCTAGCGGGAGGCAAGATACGCAGTATTTT. It codes for CASSFLEASGRQDTQYF. The chain links TRBV27 to TRBJ2-3; 11 bases agree with TRBD2. Germline CDR1 is MNHEY and CDR2 is SMNVEV (reference sequence). V gave up 3 bases and J gave up 5 bases; unmatched junction bases: 10. CDR3 length: 17 residues.

This sequence joins TRBV5-8 and TRBJ1-2, with D maybe TRBD1 (6 bases). The CDR3 runs to 15 residues. CDR1 and CDR2 (germline): SGHTS, YDEGEE. V lost 5 bases to trimming and J lost 4 bases, with 18 bases between them. CDR3 amino acids: CASRVYTGSPYGYTF. The CDR3, as DNA: TGTGCCAGCAGAGTCTATACAGGGTCGCCCTATGGCTACACCTTC. The full variable domain, rest sourced from reference TRBV5-8 and TRBJ1-2, is EAGVTQSPTHLIKTRGQQATLRCSPISGHTSVYWYQQALGLGLQFLLWYDEGEERNRGNFPPRFSGRQFPNYSSELNVNALELEDSALYLCASRVYTGSPYGYTFGSGTRLTVV.

V is TRBV6-2 or TRBV6-3 and J is TRBJ2-1, with D tentatively TRBD1 (6 bases). The germline V gene has CDR1 MNHEY and CDR2 SVGEGT. V lost 6 bases to trimming and J lost 6 bases, with 18 bases between them. The CDR3 sequence is 15 residues long. CDR3 amino acids: CASSFLGHTINEQFF. The CDR3 coding sequence is TGTGCCAGCAGCTTCTTGGGACACACAATCAATGAGCAGTTCTTC.

Written as DNA, the CDR3 is TGTGCCAGCAGGAACGGGGGAGGGGATCAGCCCCAGCATTTT. Protein: CASRNGGGDQPQHF. The chain is built from TRBV6-6 and TRBJ1-5; weak D call: TRBD1 (5 bases). V was trimmed by 6 bases and J by 5 bases, leaving 14 bases between them. The CDR3 is 14 residues long. The germline gives CDR1 MNHNY, CDR2 SVGAGI (reference sequence).

The chain is built from TRBV21-1 and TRBJ1-2. TRBV21-1 has pseudogene status. The CDR3 loop spans 14 amino acids. Here the CDR3 reads CASSKENSGLGYTF. CDR3 coding DNA: TGTGCCAGCAGCAAAGAAAACAGTGGACTTGGCTACACCTTC.

The V gene is TRBV6-6, the J gene TRBJ1-5; possible D gene TRBD1, 6 bases. Trimming pared 7 bases from V and 0 bases from J, leaving 13 bases between. From germline, CDR1 is MNHNY and CDR2 SVGAGI (reference sequence). The CDR3 loop spans 15 amino acids. DNA of the CDR3: TGTGCCAGCACGCGGACAGACAGTAGCAATCAGCCCCAGCATTTT. Amino acid sequence: CASTRTDSSNQPQHF.

The chain has TRBV14 and TRBJ1-1, with D uncertain. Germline V gives CDR1 SGHDN, CDR2 FVKESK. Trimming removed 3 bases at V and 8 bases at J, with 10 bases between. The CDR3 sequence is 12 residues long. The CDR3 bases are TGTGCCAGCAGCCATAACACCGTGGAAGCTTTCTTT. The encoded protein is CASSHNTVEAFF.

The chain is built from TRBV5-1 and TRBJ2-7, with TRBD2 matching 9 bases. Unmatched junction bases numbered 10, after V lost 0 bases and J lost 9 bases. CDR3 length: 15 residues. Germline V gene sequence: CDR1 SGHRS, CDR2 YFSETQ. The CDR3: CASSLEAGGTGGQYF. The CDR3 DNA sequence: TGCGCCAGCAGCTTGGAAGCGGGAGGCACCGGCGGGCAGTACTTC.

This clone was detected only a few times. The rearrangement uses TRBV6-5 and TRBJ2-5; TRBD2 agrees at 8 bases. J was trimmed by 5 bases and V by 0 bases; bases with no gene match: 5. Per the germline V gene, CDR1 is MNHEY and CDR2 is SVGAGI. The CDR3 consists of 15 residues. CDR3 loop: CASSYSVGRGETQYF. CDR3 bases: TGTGCCAGCAGTTACTCGGTCGGGAGGGGGGAGACCCAGTACTTC.

J is TRBJ1-2 and V is TRBV28; D is unclear. Trimming took 3 bases from V and 8 from J, leaving 10 bases between them. The CDR3 length is 12 residues. CDR1 is MDHEN, CDR2 SYDVKM, per germline. In DNA, the CDR3 is TGTGCCAGCAGTTTGAGTATCCCAGGCTACACCTTC. Translated, it gives CASSLSIPGYTF.

The J gene is TRBJ1-2, the V gene TRBV5-6; no clear D. Trimming took 5 bases from V and 0 from J, leaving 8 bases between them. CDR1 is SGHDT, CDR2 YYEEEE, per germline. This CDR3 comprises 13 residues. CDR3 region: CASRAASNYGYTF. The CDR3 DNA is TGTGCCAGCAGGGCCGCCTCTAACTATGGCTACACCTTC.

CDR3 nucleotides: TGCGCCAGCAGATGGGGGCAGAACACTGAAGCTTTCTTT. Its protein product is CASRWGQNTEAFF. The chain employs TRBV10-2 and TRBJ1-1, with a tentative D call TRBD1 (6 bases). Trimming took off 6 bases at V and 1 base at J, with 9 bases between the two ends. Germline V gene sequence: CDR1 WSHSY, CDR2 SAAADI. The CDR3 consists of 13 residues.

This clone was recorded a few times. The chain joins TRBV28 to TRBJ1-2; D uncertain. V lost 4 bases to trimming and J lost 4 bases, with 13 bases between them. Germline V lookup: CDR1 MDHEN, CDR2 SYDVKM. This CDR3 is built from 14 residues. The CDR3 DNA is TGTGCCAGCAGTTCCTACGGGAACCTCTATGGCTACACCTTC. It codes for CASSSYGNLYGYTF.

J is TRBJ1-2 and V is TRBV9; weak D call: TRBD1 (6 bases). V lost 4 bases and J 2 bases, leaving 18 bases between the germline ends. The CDR3 contains 16 residues. Germline V gives CDR1 SGDLS, CDR2 YYNGEE. Here the CDR3 reads CASSLRGGGPNYGYTF. CDR3 nucleotide sequence: TGTGCCAGCAGCCTCCGAGGTGGGGGCCCGAACTATGGCTACACCTTC.